These T cell receptor beta chains were read from a single sample in a study of blood T cell repertoires in COVID-19. Generated by immunoSEQ multiplex PCR, the TCRdb table keeps only in-frame clones and is missing some. The repertoire holds about 370,000 clones, with just over 90% as singletons. Sequenced sample: PBMCs or T cells enriched from blood (not recorded which). Every receptor here comes from a woman aged 40 to 50 who had been exposed to COVID-19. CDR3s include the opening cysteine and the closing phenylalanine or tryptophan. A D gene is named only where the DNA matches it firmly. Size is stated for part of the rows, as once, few or many counts, or as a class when the clone is expanded.

clone size,D gene,V gene,J gene,CDR3 protein,CDR3 DNA
-,-,TRBV7-9,TRBJ1-3,CASSLEGVVHVSGNTIYF,TGTGCCAGCAGCTTAGAGGGAGTTGTACACGTCTCTGGAAACACCATATATTTT
-,TRBD1,TRBV6-4,TRBJ2-1,CASSDHALTGSYNEQFF,TGTGCCAGCAGTGACCACGCATTGACAGGGTCCTACAATGAGCAGTTCTTC
once,-,TRBV2,TRBJ1-5,CASSEREGLRHF,TGTGCCAGCAGTGAACGGGAAGGGCTCCGGCATTTT
-,-,TRBV7-2,TRBJ2-1,CATRRGVTGNEQFF,TGTGCCACCCGGAGAGGTGTTACAGGGAATGAGCAGTTCTTC
-,TRBD1,TRBV2,TRBJ1-2,CASRGTGGLLRGYTF,TGTGCCAGCAGGGGGACAGGGGGATTGCTCCGTGGCTACACCTTC
-,-,TRBV30,TRBJ2-3,CAWSGGADTQYF,TGTGCCTGGAGTGGAGGTGCGGATACGCAGTATTTT
-,-,TRBV19,TRBJ1-1,CASSIGQIGKTEAFF,TGTGCCAGTAGTATAGGGCAGATCGGGAAAACTGAAGCTTTCTTT
-,-,TRBV7-6,TRBJ2-3,CASSLGAGGGLGTDTQYF,TGTGCCAGCAGCTTAGGAGCAGGGGGAGGCCTGGGCACAGATACGCAGTATTTT
-,-,TRBV29-1,TRBJ1-2,CSVAQSGGRGYTF,TGCAGCGTTGCCCAGTCGGGGGGTCGTGGCTACACCTTC
-,TRBD2,TRBV11-2,TRBJ2-5,CASSLALRGGPLETQYF,TGTGCCAGCAGCTTAGCTCTGCGGGGGGGCCCTCTGGAGACCCAGTACTTC
-,TRBD1,TRBV2,TRBJ1-6,CASSEQGGNSPLHF,TGTGCCAGCAGTGAACAGGGGGGTAATTCACCCCTCCACTTT
-,TRBD2,TRBV7-2,TRBJ2-1,CASSSLWGRANEQFF,TGTGCCAGCAGCTCCCTATGGGGGAGGGCCAATGAGCAGTTCTTC
once,-,TRBV7-8,TRBJ1-1,CASSRDESTEAFF,TGTGCCAGCAGCCGAGACGAGTCCACTGAAGCTTTCTTT
-,-,TRBV7-3,TRBJ2-1,CASSSGQNNEQFF,TGTGCCAGCAGCTCAGGACAGAACAATGAGCAGTTCTTC
once,TRBD1,TRBV6-5,TRBJ2-5,CASRITGAGETQYF,TGTGCCAGCAGGATCACAGGGGCTGGGGAGACCCAGTACTTC
-,-,TRBV5-1,TRBJ1-2,CASSLEPGANYGYTF,TGCGCCAGCAGCTTGGAGCCGGGAGCTAACTATGGCTACACCTTC
-,-,TRBV7-3,TRBJ1-1,CASSLTGNTEAFF,TGTGCCAGCAGCTTAACGGGCAACACTGAAGCTTTCTTT
-,-,TRBV6-5,TRBJ1-2,CASRDKANYGYTF,TGTGCGTCTAGAGATAAAGCTAACTATGGCTACACCTTC
-,-,TRBV6-5,TRBJ1-1,CASSYSGGANTEAFF,TGTGCCAGCAGTTACTCGGGGGGGGCGAACACTGAAGCTTTCTTT
-,-,TRBV3-1/TRBV3-2,TRBJ1-1,CASSLGSGLFGTEAFF,TGTGCCAGCAGCCTCGGGTCCGGACTGTTCGGAACTGAAGCTTTCTTT
-,TRBD1,TRBV5-4,TRBJ1-6,CASSAGQGLSPLHF,TGTGCCAGCAGCGCGGGACAGGGGTTGTCACCCCTCCACTTT
few,TRBD1,TRBV29-1,TRBJ1-3,CSVSSGTASGNTIYF,TGCAGCGTCTCTTCCGGGACAGCCTCTGGAAACACCATATATTTT
-,-,TRBV20-1,TRBJ2-5,CSAQRAETQYF,TGCAGTGCTCAGAGAGCGGAGACCCAGTACTTC
-,-,TRBV30,TRBJ2-2,CAWRLRGTGELFF,TGTGCCTGGAGACTCAGGGGAACCGGGGAGCTGTTTTTT
-,TRBD1,TRBV9,TRBJ1-3,CASSGGQYSGNTIYF,TGTGCCAGCAGCGGGGGACAGTACTCTGGAAACACCATATATTTT
few,-,TRBV5-1,TRBJ2-2,CASSFLANTGELFF,TGCGCCAGCAGCTTTTTAGCGAACACCGGGGAGCTGTTTTTT
-,-,TRBV7-8,TRBJ2-3,CASSLSGVTDTQYF,TGTGCCAGCAGCCTAAGCGGAGTCACAGATACGCAGTATTTT
-,TRBD1,TRBV5-1,TRBJ2-4,CASSPGTGRVQNIQYF,TGCGCCAGCAGCCCGGGGACAGGACGAGTTCAAAACATTCAGTACTTC
-,-,TRBV2,TRBJ2-7,CASRGTGGDEQYF,TGTGCCAGCAGGGGGACTGGCGGAGACGAGCAGTACTTC
few,TRBD2,TRBV15,TRBJ2-5,CATSRRDSGEATQYF,TGTGCCACCAGCAGAAGGGATAGCGGGGAAGCAACCCAGTACTTC
few,TRBD2,TRBV5-6,TRBJ2-1,CASSFYSGGADNEQFF,TGTGCCAGCAGCTTCTATAGCGGGGGGGCCGACAATGAGCAGTTCTTC
-,-,TRBV5-1,TRBJ2-3,CASSLSSTDTQYF,TGCGCCAGCAGCCTCTCTAGCACAGATACGCAGTATTTT
-,-,TRBV18,TRBJ1-2,CASSPTGQYGYTF,TGTGCCAGCTCACCAACTGGACAGTATGGCTACACCTTC
-,TRBD1,TRBV18,TRBJ1-3,CASSRDTGTAGNTIYF,TGTGCCAGCTCACGCGATACCGGGACAGCCGGAAACACCATATATTTT
-,TRBD2,TRBV9,TRBJ2-2,CASSLTRGGTGELFF,TGTGCCAGCAGCTTGACTCGGGGGGGCACCGGGGAGCTGTTTTTT
-,-,TRBV19,TRBJ1-5,CASSIWRVNQPQHF,TGTGCCAGTAGTATATGGAGGGTGAATCAGCCCCAGCATTTT
few,-,TRBV5-8,TRBJ1-5,CASSSRGRNQPQHF,TGTGCCAGCAGCTCCCGAGGTAGGAATCAGCCCCAGCATTTT
once,-,TRBV2,TRBJ2-5,CASSGTSGQETQYF,TGTGCCAGCTCGGGAACGTCCGGGCAAGAGACCCAGTACTTC
-,TRBD2,TRBV15,TRBJ2-7,CATSRDLAGGSYEQYF,TGTGCCACCAGCAGAGATCTAGCGGGGGGGTCCTACGAGCAGTACTTC
-,-,TRBV19,TRBJ1-4,CASSMLGGGETEKLFF,TGTGCCAGTAGTATGCTGGGTGGAGGGGAAACAGAAAAACTGTTTTTT
-,TRBD2,TRBV15,TRBJ2-2,CATTGRERTGELFF,TGTGCCACCACGGGGCGGGAGCGGACCGGGGAGCTGTTTTTT
few,-,TRBV7-3,TRBJ2-2,CASSLIGAPNTGELFF,TGTGCCAGCAGCTTAATTGGGGCTCCGAACACCGGGGAGCTGTTTTTT
-,TRBD1,TRBV5-1,TRBJ2-2,CASSPQGEIIGAGELFF,TGCGCCAGCAGTCCCCAGGGGGAGATTATTGGTGCCGGGGAGCTGTTTTTT
-,TRBD1,TRBV28,TRBJ2-7,CASSLRIQRQGPTSYEQYF,TGTGCCAGCAGTTTACGGATACAAAGACAGGGACCCACATCCTACGAGCAGTACTTC
-,TRBD2,TRBV11-3,TRBJ2-1,CASSQRSQTSGRNNEQFF,TGTGCCAGCAGCCAGAGAAGCCAGACTAGCGGGAGGAACAATGAGCAGTTCTTC
once,TRBD1,TRBV15,TRBJ1-4,CATSRDAAAGGKLFF,TGTGCCACCAGCAGAGATGCCGCGGCAGGGGGAAAACTGTTTTTT
many,-,TRBV6-4,TRBJ2-2,CASSATNTGELFF,TGTGCCAGCAGTGCCACGAACACCGGGGAGCTGTTTTTT
-,TRBD1,TRBV3-1/TRBV3-2,TRBJ1-6,CASSPRGPGLSSYNSPLHF,TGTGCCAGCAGTCCAAGGGGGCCAGGCCTAAGCTCCTATAATTCACCCCTCCACTTT
-,TRBD1,TRBV19,TRBJ2-7,CASRPEGEGAEQYF,TGTGCCAGTAGACCTGAGGGCGAGGGGGCCGAGCAGTACTTC
-,TRBD2,TRBV10-1,TRBJ2-1,CASSESVAGGGFF,TGCGCCAGCAGTGAGTCCGTGGCGGGAGGGGGGTTCTTC
-,TRBD2,TRBV12-3/TRBV12-4,TRBJ2-2,CAIGGTGELFF,TGTGCCATCGGGGGGACCGGGGAGCTGTTTTTT
-,TRBD2,TRBV14,TRBJ2-5,CASSQGTSGQETQYF,TGTGCCAGCAGCCAAGGGACTAGCGGTCAAGAGACCCAGTACTTC
-,-,TRBV7-9,TRBJ1-1,CASSLGRSNTEAFF,TGTGCCAGCAGCTTGGGCAGGTCTAACACTGAAGCTTTCTTT